These 10 T cell receptor beta chains were all obtained from the same sample, sequenced in a study of blood T cell repertoires in COVID-19. Assay: immunoSEQ multiplex PCR; the TCRdb copy retains only in-frame clones and omits some. In the table there are approximately 140,000 clones, 80% to 90% of which are singletons. The sample consisted of PBMCs or T cells enriched from blood (not recorded which). These receptors originate from a woman aged 50 to 60 with acute COVID-19.

V and J are TRBV11-2 and TRBJ2-2, with 10 bases lining up with TRBD2. Germline values: CDR1 SGHAT, CDR2 FQNNGV. The CDR3 totals 19 residues. The J segment lost 4 bases and the V segment lost 4 bases, leaving 15 bases of the junction unmatched. The CDR3 DNA reads as TGTGCCAGCAGCTGGGAGACTAGCGGGTTGGGGAGGGGCACCGGGGAGCTGTTTTTT. Its translation is CASSWETSGLGRGTGELFF.

This sequence joins TRBV20-1 and TRBJ1-1, with 8 bases aligning to TRBD1. Germline loops: CDR1 DFQATT, CDR2 SNEGSKA (reference sequence). The CDR3 consists of 11 residues. V lost 4 bases, J lost 8 bases, and 3 bases stayed unmatched. CDR3 sequence: CSATDRVEAFF. CDR3 DNA: TGCAGTGCTACGGACAGGGTCGAAGCTTTCTTT.

The chain couples TRBV19 to TRBJ1-1, with 9 bases fitting TRBD1. This CDR3 has 15 residues. The germline V gene encodes CDR1 LNHDA and CDR2 SQIVND (reference sequence). V lost 5 bases, J lost 2 bases, and 6 bases stayed unmatched. In nucleotides, the CDR3 is TGTGCCAGTAGTGCGGACAGGGGAGTTAACACTGAAGCTTTCTTT. This translates into CASSADRGVNTEAFF.

Only one count was recorded for this clone. This chain joins TRBV5-4 and TRBJ1-2; 8 bases are a match to TRBD1. The CDR3 totals 15 residues. Trimming removed 3 bases from V and 6 bases from J; junction bases left unmatched: 10. From germline, CDR1 is SGHNT and CDR2 YYREEE (reference sequence). CDR3: CASSSPDDRGHGYTF. In DNA form, the CDR3 reads TGTGCCAGCAGCTCTCCTGACGACAGGGGACATGGCTACACCTTC.

This chain links TRBV7-2 with TRBJ1-2; the D gene is possibly TRBD1 (5 bases). Germline loops: CDR1 SGHTA, CDR2 FQGNSA. With 4 bases removed from V and 5 bases from J, the gap between germline ends came to 14 bases. The CDR3 length is 14 residues. The CDR3 reads CASSSTLTGYGYTF. In DNA, the CDR3 is TGTGCCAGCAGCTCCACCCTCACAGGATATGGCTACACCTTC.

The chain couples TRBV2 to TRBJ2-1; a weak D match, TRBD2 (6 bases). Germline V gene sequence: CDR1 SNHLY, CDR2 FYNNEI. With 10 bases removed from V and 5 bases from J, the gap between germline ends came to 18 bases. This CDR3 spans 14 amino acids. CDR3 protein: CATQSGTSNNEQFF. DNA for the CDR3: TGTGCCACCCAATCCGGGACTTCTAACAATGAGCAGTTCTTC.

The chain is built from TRBV4-3 and TRBJ2-7; D is ambiguous. This CDR3 has 14 amino acids. Germline loops: CDR1 LGHNA, CDR2 YSLEER. V lost 0 bases, J lost 5 bases, and 11 bases lay in between. CDR3 bases: TGCGCCAGCAGCCAAGATTTGATACCTAACGAGCAGTACTTC. It is translated as CASSQDLIPNEQYF.

This chain uses TRBV7-9 with TRBJ2-1; 7 nucleotides match TRBD1. The J segment lost 10 bases and the V segment lost 5 bases, leaving 17 bases of the junction unmatched. CDR1 is SEHNR and CDR2 is FQNEAQ in the germline V gene (reference sequence). The length of the CDR3 is 16 residues. The CDR3 bases are TGTGCCAGCAGCCCCGGGACGCAAGCAGGGGGTGGAGAGCAGTTCTTC. Protein: CASSPGTQAGGGEQFF.

This chain links TRBV4-3 with TRBJ2-7, with TRBD1 identical over 9 bases. The ends lost 2 bases at V and 6 bases at J; junction bases unmatched: 2. This CDR3 comprises 13 residues. Germline values: CDR1 LGHNA, CDR2 YSLEER. The CDR3: CASSQRTGAEQYF. The CDR3 coding sequence is TGCGCCAGCAGCCAACGGACAGGGGCCGAGCAGTACTTC.

This clone was recorded only once. V is TRBV5-1 and J is TRBJ2-3, with 7 bases that match TRBD1. Per the germline V gene, CDR1 is SGHRS and CDR2 is YFSETQ. J gave up 6 bases and V 0 bases, and 10 bases lay outside the gene matches. The CDR3 covers 16 residues. CDR3 sequence reads: CASSLAIRGRADTQYF. As DNA, the CDR3 is TGCGCCAGCAGCTTGGCCATTAGGGGGCGTGCCGATACGCAGTATTTT.